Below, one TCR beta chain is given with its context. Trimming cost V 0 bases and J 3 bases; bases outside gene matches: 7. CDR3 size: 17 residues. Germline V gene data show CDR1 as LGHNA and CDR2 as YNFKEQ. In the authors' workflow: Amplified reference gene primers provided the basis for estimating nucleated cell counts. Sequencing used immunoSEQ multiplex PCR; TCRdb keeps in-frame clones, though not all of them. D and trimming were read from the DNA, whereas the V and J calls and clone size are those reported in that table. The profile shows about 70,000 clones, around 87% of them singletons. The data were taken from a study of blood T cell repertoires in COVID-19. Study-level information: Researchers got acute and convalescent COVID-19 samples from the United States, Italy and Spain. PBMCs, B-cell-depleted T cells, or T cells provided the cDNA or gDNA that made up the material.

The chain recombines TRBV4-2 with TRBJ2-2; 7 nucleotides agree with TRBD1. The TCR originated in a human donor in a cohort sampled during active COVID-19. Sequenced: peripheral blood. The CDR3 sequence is CASSQDSPTGYTGELFF. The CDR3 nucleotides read TGTGCCAGCAGCCAAGACTCCCCGACAGGGTACACCGGGGAGCTGTTTTTT.